One sample yielded the 27 T cell receptor beta chains listed below, sequenced in a study of cytomegalovirus exposure and HLA in healthy donors. Both 60 Vbeta primers and 13 Jbeta primers went into the PCR. The method was immunoSEQ multiplex PCR; TCRdb's version includes in-frame clones alone and lacks a portion of them. The table includes about 57,000 clones, 80% detected once. What was sequenced was PBMCs. The receptors shown here come from a male donor in good health and CMV-seronegative.

J is TRBJ2-5 and V is TRBV29-1; perhaps TRBD1 as D (5 bases). Trimming shortened V by 1 base and J by 2 bases, and 8 bases separated the two germline ends. CDR3 length: 13 residues. Germline CDR1 and CDR2: SQVTM and ANQGSEA. CDR3 in DNA: TGCAGCGTTGAAGGAGACAGTCAAGAGACCCAGTACTTC. Its translation is CSVEGDSQETQYF.

The chain links TRBV29-1 to TRBJ1-1, with D uncertain. CDR3 length: 13 residues. Trimming left V 4 bases short and J 0 bases short, with 9 bases between. The germline CDR1 and CDR2 sequences are SQVTM and ANQGSEA. As DNA, the CDR3 is TGCAGCGTTGTTCGTAGTATGAACACTGAAGCTTTCTTT. Amino acid sequence: CSVVRSMNTEAFF.

This clone has just a few counts. CDR3 amino acids: CASSPGTSGGYEQYF. For the CDR3, the DNA is TGTGCCAGCAGCCCCGGGACTAGCGGGGGGTACGAGCAGTACTTC. This chain uses TRBV5-5 with TRBJ2-7; 15 nucleotides match TRBD2. The CDR3 has 15 residues. Per the germline V gene, CDR1 is SGHKS and CDR2 is YYEKEE (reference sequence). V shed 4 bases and J 4 bases; nucleotides not matched to a gene: 3.

The chain employs TRBV9 and TRBJ2-2, with 8 bases lining up with TRBD1. After removal of 4 bases from V and 4 bases from J, the junction contained 9 bases not matched to a gene. Germline V gene lookup returns CDR1 SGDLS and CDR2 YYNGEE. The CDR3 runs 16 residues. The CDR3 reads CASSTQTGVSTGELFF. In nucleotides, the CDR3 is TGTGCCAGCAGCACCCAGACAGGGGTATCCACCGGGGAGCTGTTTTTT.

The sample holds one count of this clone. CDR3 coding DNA: TGTGCCAGCAGCTCTCGGAATGGAGATGGCTACACCTTC. Translation gives CASSSRNGDGYTF. V usage is TRBV7-3 and J usage is TRBJ1-2; D not certain. The CDR3 is 13 residues long. Trimming stripped 4 bases from V and 6 bases from J, with 12 bases between. Looked up from germline, CDR1 is SGHTA and CDR2 is FQGTGA.

This clone was seen once. The chain combines TRBV7-3 with TRBJ2-1, with TRBD2 identical over 10 bases. CDR1 and CDR2 from the germline V gene are SGHTA and FQGTGA. CDR3 length: 15 residues. Trimming removed 2 bases from V and 7 bases from J; junction bases left unmatched: 5. The CDR3 loop reads CASSLSLAGRNEQFF. The CDR3 DNA sequence: TGTGCCAGCAGCTTATCACTAGCGGGGAGGAATGAGCAGTTCTTC.

The chain is built from TRBV10-3 and TRBJ1-1; possible D gene TRBD1, 6 bases. The CDR3 is made up of 18 amino acids. The germline V gene encodes CDR1 ENHRY and CDR2 SYGVKD. V was trimmed by 3 bases and J by 3 bases, leaving 23 bases between them. CDR3 sequence: CAISDLTGEGMAYTEAFF. In DNA, the CDR3 is TGTGCCATCAGTGATTTGACAGGAGAGGGGATGGCTTACACTGAAGCTTTCTTT.

This rearrangement joins TRBV9 to TRBJ1-5; D is uncertain. The germline V gene has CDR1 SGDLS and CDR2 YYNGEE. V lost 0 bases and J 7 bases, leaving 11 bases between the germline ends. The CDR3 contains 14 residues. CDR3: CASSVGGYGQPQHF. CDR3 in DNA: TGTGCCAGCAGCGTAGGAGGGTACGGCCAGCCCCAGCATTTT.

This CDR3 reads CASSLTTSGGRHEQFF. Here the CDR3 DNA reads TGTGCCAGCAGCTTAACAACTAGCGGGGGGCGTCATGAGCAGTTCTTC. The V call is TRBV7-3, the J call TRBJ2-1, with TRBD2 identical over 12 bases. Per the germline V gene, CDR1 is SGHTA and CDR2 is FQGTGA. The CDR3 runs 16 residues. Unmatched junction bases numbered 5, after V lost 0 bases and J lost 8 bases.

V is TRBV21-1 and J is TRBJ1-1; TRBD1 was called by the table and not checked on the DNA. TRBV21-1 is described as a pseudogene. The CDR3 covers 13 residues. CDR3 nucleotides: TGTGCCAGCAGTTCACAGGGGAACACTGAAGCTTTCTTT. Protein product: CASSSQGNTEAFF.

The chain links TRBV6-5 to TRBJ1-1; 8 bases fit TRBD1. Trimming at V came to 8 bases and at J to 4 bases, leaving 6 bases not matched to a gene. The CDR3 loop spans 13 amino acids. Germline loops: CDR1 MNHEY, CDR2 SVGAGI. In nucleotides, the CDR3 is TGTGCCAGCGACAGGGGAGGGGGCACTGAAGCTTTCTTT. This gives the protein CASDRGGGTEAFF.

The chain employs TRBV4-1 and TRBJ1-6; possibly TRBD1 for D (6 bases). This CDR3 has 14 residues. The V and J ends lost 1 base and 12 bases respectively, with 13 bases between them. Germline assignment: CDR1 MGHRA and CDR2 YSYEKL. CDR3 amino acids: CASSQGTDLKPLHF. DNA for the CDR3: TGCGCCAGCAGCCAAGGGACAGATCTGAAACCCCTCCACTTT.

This clone occurred a few times. This chain joins TRBV6-5 and TRBJ1-5; D is unresolved. V was cut by 10 bases and J by 6 bases, with 19 bases left in between. There are 14 residues in the CDR3. The germline CDR1 and CDR2 sequences are MNHEY and SVGAGI. The CDR3: CATSPPGRAQPQHF. CDR3 nucleotide sequence: TGTGCCACCTCTCCACCGGGGAGAGCTCAGCCCCAGCATTTT.

The chain couples TRBV7-6 to TRBJ2-1; D remains ambiguous. Germline V gene sequence: CDR1 SGHVS, CDR2 FNYEAQ. CDR3 length: 13 amino acids. V lost 4 bases to trimming and J lost 4 bases, with 8 bases between them. The CDR3 sequence is CASSSTSYNEQFF. The CDR3 coding sequence is TGTGCCAGCAGCTCGACATCATACAATGAGCAGTTCTTC. Drawing the rest from reference TRBV7-6 and TRBJ2-1, the complete variable domain is GAGVSQSPRYKVTKRGQDVALRCDPISGHVSLYWYRQALGQGPEFLTYFNYEAQQDKSGLPNDRFSAERPEGSISTLTIQRTEQRDSAMYRCASSSTSYNEQFFGPGTRLTVL.

This chain connects TRBV11-2 to TRBJ1-2; 8 bases map to TRBD1. Unmatched junction bases numbered 13, after V lost 1 base and J lost 0 bases. This CDR3 is 19 amino acids long. Germline V lookup: CDR1 SGHAT, CDR2 FQNNGV. The CDR3, as DNA: TGTGCCAGCAGCTTAGGGGCCCTTCTCCGGGACAGGTCTAACTATGGCTACACCTTC. It codes for CASSLGALLRDRSNYGYTF.

This chain connects TRBV21-1 to TRBJ1-2; the D segment call TRBD1 is taken from the table without a DNA check. TRBV21-1 is described as a pseudogene. The CDR3 contains 16 residues. In nucleotides, the CDR3 is TGTGCCAGCAGCAAAGGGATGACAGGGGATAACTATGGCTACACCTTC. It encodes CASSKGMTGDNYGYTF.

The V and J genes are TRBV11-3 and TRBJ2-3; D is possibly TRBD2 (6 bases). CDR1 SGHNT and CDR2 YENEEA come from the germline V gene. The CDR3 is 12 residues long. V lost 1 base and J lost 11, with 10 bases in between. Written as DNA, the CDR3 is TGTGCCAGCAGCTTAGTATCCGGGAGGCAGTATTTT. Residues: CASSLVSGRQYF. The whole variable domain, filled in from reference TRBV11-3 and TRBJ2-3, reads EAGVVQSPRYKIIEKKQPVAFWCNPISGHNTLYWYLQNLGQGPELLIRYENEEAVDDSQLPKDRFSAERLKGVDSTLKIQPAELGDSAVYLCASSLVSGRQYFGPGTRLTVL.

This chain connects TRBV5-1 to TRBJ1-1; D is unclear. Germline V CDR1 and CDR2: SGHRS, YFSETQ. The CDR3 length is 14 residues. Trimming took 0 bases from V and 5 from J, leaving 11 bases between them. The CDR3 reads CASSLEPGFTEAFF. DNA of the CDR3: TGCGCCAGCAGCTTGGAACCGGGTTTTACTGAAGCTTTCTTT.

The V and J genes are TRBV23-1 and TRBJ1-2; D unclear. TRBV23-1 is annotated as an ORF whose role is uncertain. V lost 3 bases to trimming and J lost 8 bases, with 4 bases between them. The CDR3 consists of 10 residues. DNA of the CDR3: TGCGCCAGCAGTCAGGGCGGCTACACCTTC. Translation gives CASSQGGYTF.

This clone showed up just once. The chain links TRBV7-9 to TRBJ2-1, with 11 bases lining up with TRBD2. This CDR3 is built from 15 residues. Germline V CDR1 and CDR2: SEHNR, FQNEAQ (reference sequence). J lost 4 bases, V lost 5 bases, and 4 bases had no gene match. The CDR3 coding sequence is TGTGCCAGCAGCCTGATAGCGGGGGGGTACAATGAGCAGTTCTTC. Translated, it gives CASSLIAGGYNEQFF.

As regards this clone: The junction differs from germline at one of its ends, possibly a read error. This CDR3 reads CASTLLEPMNTEAFF. DNA for the CDR3: TGTGCCAGCACCTTACTAGAACCCATGAACACTGAAGCTTTCTTT. The V gene is TRBV7-2, the J gene TRBJ1-1; no definite D call. The CDR3 is made up of 15 amino acids. Germline CDR1 is SGHTA and CDR2 is FQGNSA.

Here the CDR3 reads CASRPGTGGLLEQFF. DNA of the CDR3: TGTGCCAGCAGGCCCGGGACAGGGGGCTTGCTTGAGCAGTTCTTC. The chain combines TRBV6-1 with TRBJ2-1, with 12 bases fitting TRBD1. There are 15 residues in the CDR3. Losses at the gene ends were 6 bases for V and 9 bases for J; bases not matched to a gene: 9. Germline CDR1 and CDR2: MNHNS and SASEGT.

V gene TRBV11-1 combines with J gene TRBJ1-1, with D tentatively TRBD1 (5 bases). The germline CDR1 and CDR2 sequences are SGHAT and FQDESV (reference sequence). The CDR3 totals 14 residues. Trimming removed 2 bases at V and 4 bases at J, with 11 bases between. The CDR3 loop is CASSLQGSVTEAFF. The CDR3 coding sequence is TGTGCCAGCAGCTTACAGGGAAGTGTCACTGAAGCTTTCTTT.

J is TRBJ2-2 and V is TRBV18; D is ambiguous. Germline V gene lookup returns CDR1 KGHSH and CDR2 LQKENI. The CDR3 has 13 amino acids. Trimming stripped 4 bases from V and 4 bases from J, with 7 bases between. This chain's CDR3 is CASSRELTGELFF. CDR3 in DNA: TGTGCCAGCTCACGCGAGCTCACCGGGGAGCTGTTTTTT.

This chain joins TRBV6-5 and TRBJ1-3; 9 bases map to TRBD1. The length of the CDR3 is 14 residues. The V gene end was trimmed by 7 bases and the J gene end by 4 bases; junction bases not matched to a gene: 5. Germline V gene data show CDR1 as MNHEY and CDR2 as SVGAGI. This CDR3 is CASTRDREGNTIYF. The CDR3 DNA sequence: TGTGCCAGCACCAGGGACAGGGAAGGAAACACCATATATTTT.

This clone appeared a few times. This sequence joins TRBV7-2 and TRBJ2-5, with 7 positions matching TRBD2. The germline gives CDR1 SGHTA, CDR2 FQGNSA. The CDR3 sequence is 15 residues long. After removal of 4 bases from V and 2 bases from J, the junction contained 7 bases not matched to a gene. Here the CDR3 reads CASSYPGLIQETQYF. CDR3 coding DNA: TGTGCCAGCAGCTACCCGGGACTAATTCAAGAGACCCAGTACTTC. The full variable domain, rest sourced from reference TRBV7-2 and TRBJ2-5, is GAGVSQSPSNKVTEKGKDVELRCDPISGHTALYWYRQSLGQGLEFLIYFQGNSAPDKSGLPSDRFSAERTGGSVSTLTIQRTQQEDSAVYLCASSYPGLIQETQYFGPGTRLLVL.

This chain uses TRBV19 with TRBJ1-2, with 8 bases fitting TRBD1. Germline V gives CDR1 LNHDA, CDR2 SQIVND (reference sequence). CDR3 length equals 14 residues. J was trimmed by 2 bases and V by 7 bases; bases with no gene match: 6. CDR3 DNA sequence: TGTGCCAGTAAAGGCGACAGGGGAAACTATGGCTACACCTTC. It encodes CASKGDRGNYGYTF. Filled out from reference TRBV19 and TRBJ1-2, the complete variable domain reads DGGITQSPKYLFRKEGQNVTLSCEQNLNHDAMYWYRQDPGQGLRLIYYSQIVNDFQKGDIAEGYSVSREKKESFPLTVTSAQKNPTAFYLCASKGDRGNYGYTFGSGTRLTVV.